Presented here are 5 T cell receptor beta chains from one specimen sequenced in a study of cytomegalovirus exposure and HLA in healthy donors (dated by TCRdb to 2016 to 2017). The library was built by means of the immunoSEQ multiplex PCR assay. Drawn from immuneACCESS, this table holds only the in-frame rearrangements with V and J called that TCRdb kept. Clones are partly lost; checked studies trace under half to an unresolved V gene and leave the rest unexplained. For this sample the table gives about 160,000 clones, of which around nine tenths were detected only once. 10% to 13% of the sample is in the top ten clones. Sequencing was carried out using PBMCs. The source is a woman between 18 and 29 years old in good health and CMV-seropositive.

The J gene is TRBJ1-2, the V gene TRBV5-1; TRBD1 matches at 8 bases. J was trimmed by 5 bases and V by 0 bases; bases with no gene match: 6. Germline V gene lookup returns CDR1 SGHRS and CDR2 YFSETQ. The CDR3 covers 15 residues. CDR3 in DNA: TGCGCCAGCAGCTTGGCGGCAGGGGGCGGATATGGCTACACCTTC. This sequence encodes CASSLAAGGGYGYTF. The full variable domain, completed using reference TRBV5-1 and TRBJ1-2, is KAGVTQTPRYLIKTRGQQVTLSCSPISGHRSVSWYQQTPGQGLQFLFEYFSETQRNKGNFPGRFSGRQFSNSRSEMNVSTLELGDSALYLCASSLAAGGGYGYTFGSGTRLTVV.

Regarding this clone: A read error may account for a junction end that differs from germline. V usage is TRBV7-2 and J usage is TRBJ1-2, with TRBD1 matching over 9 bases. Germline CDR1 and CDR2: SGHTA and FQGNSA. The CDR3 has 15 residues. CDR3 in amino acids: CASSIAGTGNYGYTF. The CDR3 nucleotides read TGTGCCAGCAGCATAGCCGGGACAGGGAACTATGGCTACACCTTC.

This clone has a handful of counts. The V gene is TRBV20-1, the J gene TRBJ2-1; D unresolved. Germline V gene data show CDR1 as DFQATT and CDR2 as SNEGSKA (reference sequence). The CDR3 sequence is 10 residues long. The germline V and J ends were trimmed by 2 bases and 7 bases, with 3 bases remaining between them. In DNA form, the CDR3 reads TGCAGTGCTAGATTAAATGAGCAGTTCTTC. Amino acid sequence: CSARLNEQFF.

V and J are TRBV11-3 and TRBJ2-7; 10 nucleotides line up with TRBD1. The CDR3 covers 14 residues. With V trimmed by 1 base and J by 6 bases, 3 bases remained unmatched. Per germline, CDR1 SGHNT and CDR2 YENEEA. For the CDR3, the DNA is TGTGCCAGCAGCTTAGGACAGGGGGCGCCCGAGCAGTACTTC. This gives the protein CASSLGQGAPEQYF. The complete variable domain, with remaining parts taken from reference TRBV11-3 and TRBJ2-7, reads EAGVVQSPRYKIIEKKQPVAFWCNPISGHNTLYWYLQNLGQGPELLIRYENEEAVDDSQLPKDRFSAERLKGVDSTLKIQPAELGDSAVYLCASSLGQGAPEQYFGPGTRLTVT.

The chain uses TRBV7-2 and TRBJ2-1; no firm D call. Looked up from germline, CDR1 is SGHTA and CDR2 is FQGNSA. The germline V and J ends were trimmed by 6 bases and 3 bases, with 9 bases remaining between them. This CDR3 is 13 amino acids long. CDR3: CASRSNSYNEQFF. CDR3 nucleotide sequence: TGTGCCAGCAGATCTAACAGCTACAATGAGCAGTTCTTC.